This passage covers 14 T cell receptor beta chains from one sample sequenced in a study of response to subunit inactivated influenza vaccine. MiXCR, applied by TCRdb to the RT-PCR reads, yields one record per CDR3 protein. This table holds about 540,000 distinct CDR3 sequences, 20% to 25% found once. The same sample was also used in a study of T cells expressing NK-cell markers. As reported in that work: What made the TCR beta cDNA was 5'RACE template switching with UMIs.

The material was CD4+ T cells sorted from PBMCs, obtained approximately 13 days after vaccination. The source is a man aged 45 to 65 who received an inactivated influenza vaccine.

The chain is built from TRBV29-1 and TRBJ2-1; D may be TRBD1 (8 bases). Trimming cost V 3 bases and J 14 bases, with 17 bases left between them. The CDR3 has 12 amino acids. Germline values: CDR1 SQVTM, CDR2 ANQGSEA. The CDR3 loop reads CSVDSRTGREFF. CDR3 DNA: TGCAGCGTTGACTCTCGGACAGGGAGGGAGTTCTTC.

The chain employs TRBV20-1 and TRBJ1-1; no clear D gene. Germline CDR1 reads DFQATT; CDR2 reads SNEGSKA (reference sequence). This CDR3 has 13 amino acids. V was pared by 0 bases and J by 4 bases, with 9 bases between. CDR3 loop: CSARDLQSTEAFF. In DNA, the CDR3 is TGCAGTGCTAGAGATCTCCAGAGCACTGAAGCTTTCTTT.

The chain joins TRBV7-2 to TRBJ2-3; unclear D gene. The CDR3 runs 14 residues. Germline CDR1 reads SGHTA; CDR2 reads FQGNSA. V was trimmed by 1 base and J by 6 bases, leaving 11 bases between them. The CDR3: CASSLVAGSDTQYF. The CDR3, as DNA: TGTGCCAGCAGCTTAGTGGCTGGCTCGGATACGCAGTATTTT. The full variable domain, with the rest looked up from reference TRBV7-2 and TRBJ2-3, is GAGVSQSPSNKVTEKGKDVELRCDPISGHTALYWYRQSLGQGLEFLIYFQGNSAPDKSGLPSDRFSAERTGGSVSTLTIQRTQQEDSAVYLCASSLVAGSDTQYFGPGTRLTVL.

This chain uses TRBV30 with TRBJ2-7; 9 positions match TRBD1. V trimming: 6 bases; J trimming: 4 bases; junction bases outside the gene matches: 7. The CDR3 runs 13 residues. Germline CDR1 is GTSNPN and CDR2 is SVGIG (reference sequence). CDR3 DNA sequence: TGTGCCTGCCACCGGGACAGGGAATACGAGCAGTACTTC. This encodes CACHRDREYEQYF.

J is TRBJ2-7 and V is TRBV27; 7 bases map to TRBD1. Germline V lookup: CDR1 MNHEY, CDR2 SMNVEV (reference sequence). The CDR3 covers 15 residues. Trimming took 5 bases from V and 3 from J; bases not matched to a gene: 10. The CDR3 DNA reads TGTGCCAGCAGTCCACTCAGGGGGTTCGGCTACGAGCAGTACTTC. This sequence encodes CASSPLRGFGYEQYF.

Regarding this clonotype: A single base separates this from a much larger clone, so it may be a read error. This chain uses TRBV5-1 with TRBJ1-2; D ambiguous. This CDR3 contains 14 residues. V was pared by 1 base and J by 4 bases, with 11 bases between. Germline V gene data show CDR1 as SGHRS and CDR2 as YFSETQ. The DNA of the CDR3 is TGCGCCAGCAGCTTGTTAAAGGGCGGCTATGGCTACACCTTC. Translated, it gives CASSLLKGGYGYTF.

The table lists this clonotype with a few counts. V usage is TRBV7-2 and J usage is TRBJ2-1; 10 positions agree with TRBD2. Germline V CDR1 and CDR2: SGHTA, FQGNSA. The CDR3 totals 14 residues. The V segment lost 2 bases and the J segment 12 bases; nucleotides outside the gene matches: 7. CDR3 sequence (DNA): TGTGCCAGCAGCTTATTAGCGGGAGGATTAGGGCAGTTCTTC. It encodes CASSLLAGGLGQFF.

This clonotype was seen a handful of times. This chain joins TRBV5-1 and TRBJ1-2; D ambiguous. V was cut by 4 bases and J by 4 bases, with 8 bases left in between. This CDR3 has 12 amino acids. Germline assignment: CDR1 SGHRS and CDR2 YFSETQ. DNA for the CDR3: TGCGCCAGCAGCATAGATCGCTATGGCTACACCTTC. It translates to CASSIDRYGYTF.

The rearrangement joins TRBV10-3 to TRBJ1-1; perhaps TRBD1 as D (5 bases). V dropped 6 bases and J dropped 0 bases, with 14 bases sitting between them. Germline-derived CDR1 and CDR2 are ENHRY and SYGVKD. There are 15 residues in the CDR3. CDR3 DNA: TGTGCCATCAGGAGCCCCCAGGGCATGAACACTGAAGCTTTCTTT. Its protein is CAIRSPQGMNTEAFF.

At least ten counts were recorded for this clonotype. The rearrangement joins TRBV5-5 to TRBJ2-7, with D perhaps being TRBD1 or TRBD2 (5 bases each). Trimming stripped 2 bases from V and 1 base from J, with 13 bases between. The CDR3 is 15 amino acids. Germline V gene data show CDR1 as SGHKS and CDR2 as YYEKEE (reference sequence). The CDR3: CASSFGTARSYEQYF. The CDR3 DNA sequence: TGTGCCAGCAGCTTCGGGACGGCGAGGTCCTACGAGCAGTACTTC.

The chain employs TRBV7-2 and TRBJ1-6, with a possible D match to TRBD1 (5 bases). This CDR3 has 15 residues. In germline, CDR1 is SGHTA, CDR2 FQGNSA. V lost 5 bases to trimming and J lost 7 bases, with 15 bases between them. DNA for the CDR3: TGTGCCAGCAGCCCATCTGGGGGACTAAATTCACCCCTCCACTTT. Its translation is CASSPSGGLNSPLHF.

The sample holds many counts of this clonotype. The CDR3 region has the DNA TGCAGTGCGCCCCCGGGGCAGAACGCAACTAATGAAAAACTGTTTTTT. Its protein is CSAPPGQNATNEKLFF. The V and J genes are TRBV20-1 and TRBJ1-4, with a possible D match to TRBD1 (5 bases). The CDR3 sequence is 16 residues long. Deletions cut 6 bases from V and 0 bases from J, with 17 bases between. CDR1 is DFQATT, CDR2 SNEGSKA, per germline (reference sequence).

This sequence joins TRBV13 and TRBJ2-6; 10 positions agree with TRBD2. CDR3 length equals 19 residues. The germline CDR1 and CDR2 sequences are PRHDT and FYEKMQ (reference sequence). The junction had 10 bases not matched to a gene; V was cut back by 5 bases and J by 0 bases. CDR3 protein: CASSLQRLAGSSGANVLTF. The DNA for the CDR3 is TGTGCCAGCAGCCTCCAAAGACTAGCGGGCAGCTCTGGGGCCAACGTCCTGACTTTC. Combining the CDR3 with reference TRBV13 and TRBJ2-6 gives the whole variable domain AAGVIQSPRHLIKEKRETATLKCYPIPRHDTVYWYQQGPGQDPQFLISFYEKMQSDKGSIPDRFSAQQFSDYHSELNMSSLELGDSALYFCASSLQRLAGSSGANVLTFGAGSRLTVL.

This clonotype occurred once. The rearrangement joins TRBV7-2 to TRBJ2-2; D gene unclear. Germline assignment: CDR1 SGHTA and CDR2 FQGNSA. This CDR3 spans 14 amino acids. V was clipped by 1 base and J by 5 bases, with 8 bases between them. CDR3 DNA: TGTGCCAGCAGCTTAGGCGCACAGACCGGGGAGCTGTTTTTT. Residues: CASSLGAQTGELFF.